The entry below gives a single T cell receptor beta chain sequence along with its context. Its antigen is currently unknown. This record comes from a study of cytomegalovirus exposure and HLA in healthy donors. Study results and limitations: For most TCR sequences rarity was the rule, although some public TCRs occurred in many donors. According to a later analysis, most TCR beta chains associated with CMV appeared HLA-restricted. Available immune exposure information was restricted to CMV serostatus only. In a later analysis, TCR association rates varied by HLA locus: DRB1 most, HLA-C fewest.

Both 60 Vbeta primers and 13 Jbeta primers went into the PCR. Using immunoSEQ multiplex PCR, the repertoire was profiled, and TCRdb retains in-frame clones only, with some absent. Here the sample spans around 99,000 clones, roughly three quarters being singletons. This CDR3 region has 13 residues. V was cut by 3 bases and J by 5 bases, with 11 bases left in between. Germline CDR1 and CDR2: SGDLS and YYNGEE. The chain uses TRBV9 and TRBJ1-1; tentatively, D is TRBD1 (5 bases). The receptor's source is a woman aged 45-59 years in good health and CMV-seropositive. The source material was PBMCs. Written as DNA, the CDR3 is TGTGCCAGCAGCGCCCCAGGGCGGACTGAAGCTTTCTTT. Translated, it gives CASSAPGRTEAFF.